This T cell receptor beta chain was found in a study of cytomegalovirus exposure and HLA in healthy donors. Study-level points and caveats: Investigators reported 150 to 200 TCR beta chains as tied to cytomegalovirus. The authors confirmed in vitro that three CMV-associated chains were specific for CMV antigens. Later analysis identified several of the most significant clusters that appeared linked to common viral pathogens. At a 0.05 false discovery rate, a later analysis found roughly 17,000 TCR beta sequences to be associated with HLA alleles.

In the case of this clone: Its matching antigen is unknown.

The CDR3 covers 18 residues. V shed 4 bases, J shed 8 bases, and the junction held 12 bases outside the gene matches. CDR1 is MGHRA, CDR2 YSYEKL, per germline. PCR employed 60 Vbeta and 13 Jbeta primers. Method: immunoSEQ multiplex PCR; TCRdb's copy keeps in-frame clones and lacks some. The top ten hold around 8.1% of the sample, which has over 100,000 clones, 75% to 90% seen once. Source material: PBMCs. The V and J genes are TRBV4-1 and TRBJ2-2; 14 positions agree with TRBD2. The source is a woman in her forties or fifties in good health and CMV-seropositive. The CDR3 nucleotides read TGCGCCAGCAGCCGGCAACCGGGACTAGCGGGAGTGCAAGGGGAGCTGTTTTTT. Residues: CASSRQPGLAGVQGELFF.